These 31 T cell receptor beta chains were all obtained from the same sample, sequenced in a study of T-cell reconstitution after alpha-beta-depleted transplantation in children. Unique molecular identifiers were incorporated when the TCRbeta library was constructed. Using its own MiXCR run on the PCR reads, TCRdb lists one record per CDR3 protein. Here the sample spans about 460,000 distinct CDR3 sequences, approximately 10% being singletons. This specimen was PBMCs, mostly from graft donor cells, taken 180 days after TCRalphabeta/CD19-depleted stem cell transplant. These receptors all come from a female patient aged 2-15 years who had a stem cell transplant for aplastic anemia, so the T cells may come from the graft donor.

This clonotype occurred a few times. CDR3 protein: CASSLSRDRGHGYTF. CDR3 DNA sequence: TGTGCCAGCAGCCTGTCCCGGGACAGGGGACATGGCTACACCTTC. The chain uses TRBV11-2 and TRBJ1-2; TRBD1 matches at 10 bases. The V gene end was trimmed by 5 bases and the J gene end by 6 bases; junction bases not matched to a gene: 9. CDR1 and CDR2 from the germline V gene are SGHAT and FQNNGV. The CDR3 totals 15 residues.

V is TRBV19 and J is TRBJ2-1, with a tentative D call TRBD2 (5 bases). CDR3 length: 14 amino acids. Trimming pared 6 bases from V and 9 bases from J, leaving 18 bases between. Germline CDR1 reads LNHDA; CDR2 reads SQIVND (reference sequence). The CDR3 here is CASRRNTDLPEQFF. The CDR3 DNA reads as TGTGCCAGTAGAAGAAATACGGACTTACCTGAGCAGTTCTTC.

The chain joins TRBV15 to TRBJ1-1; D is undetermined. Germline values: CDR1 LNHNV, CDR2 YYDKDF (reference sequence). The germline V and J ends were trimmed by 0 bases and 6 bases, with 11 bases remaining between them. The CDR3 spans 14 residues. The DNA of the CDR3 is TGTGCCACCAGCAGAGAAGTCGGACGGGCTGAAGCTTTCTTT. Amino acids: CATSREVGRAEAFF.

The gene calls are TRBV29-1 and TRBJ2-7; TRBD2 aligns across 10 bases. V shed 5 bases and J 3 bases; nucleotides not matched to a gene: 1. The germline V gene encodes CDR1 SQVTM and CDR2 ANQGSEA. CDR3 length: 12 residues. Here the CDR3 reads CSVPSGSYEQYF. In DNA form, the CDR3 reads TGCAGCGTTCCTAGCGGGAGCTACGAGCAGTACTTC.

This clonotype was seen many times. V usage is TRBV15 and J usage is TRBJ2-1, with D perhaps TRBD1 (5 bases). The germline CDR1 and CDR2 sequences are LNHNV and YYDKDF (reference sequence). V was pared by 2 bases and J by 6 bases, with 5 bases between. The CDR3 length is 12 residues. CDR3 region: CATSRQGNEQFF. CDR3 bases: TGTGCCACCAGCAGACAGGGCAATGAGCAGTTCTTC.

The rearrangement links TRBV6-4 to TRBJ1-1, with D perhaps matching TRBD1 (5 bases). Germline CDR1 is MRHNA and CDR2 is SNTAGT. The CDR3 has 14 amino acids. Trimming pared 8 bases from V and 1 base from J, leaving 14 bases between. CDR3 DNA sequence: TGTGCCAGCCGAGGTGGAGGGGCGAACACTGAAGCTTTCTTT. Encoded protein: CASRGGGANTEAFF.

This chain's CDR3 is CASSFGFSYEQYV. The CDR3 region has the DNA TGTGCCAGCAGCTTTGGTTTTTCCTACGAGCAGTACGTC. The chain joins TRBV7-8 to TRBJ2-7; D not resolved. CDR3 length equals 13 residues. The V end lost 3 bases, the J end lost 1 base, and 7 bases lay between the germline ends. Germline CDR1 and CDR2: SGHVS and FQNEAQ.

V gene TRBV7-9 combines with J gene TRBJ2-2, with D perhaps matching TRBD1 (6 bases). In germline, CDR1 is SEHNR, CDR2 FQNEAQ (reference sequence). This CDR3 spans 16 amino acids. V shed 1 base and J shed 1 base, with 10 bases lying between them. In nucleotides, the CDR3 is TGTGCCAGCAGCTTAGGCCGGACAGAGAACACCGGGGAGCTGTTTTTT. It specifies CASSLGRTENTGELFF.

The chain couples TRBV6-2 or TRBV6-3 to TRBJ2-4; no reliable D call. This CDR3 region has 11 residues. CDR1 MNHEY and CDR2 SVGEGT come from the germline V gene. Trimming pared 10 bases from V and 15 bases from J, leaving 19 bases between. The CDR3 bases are TGTGCCACCCTTGCCAGAGGAGTCCCGTACTTC. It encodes CATLARGVPYF.

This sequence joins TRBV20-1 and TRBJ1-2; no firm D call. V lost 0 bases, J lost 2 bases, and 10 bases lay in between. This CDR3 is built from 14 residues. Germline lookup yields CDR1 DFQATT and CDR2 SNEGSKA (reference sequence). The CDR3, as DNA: TGCAGTGCTAGAGAACTGGGGAGAAACTATGGCTACACCTTC. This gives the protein CSARELGRNYGYTF.

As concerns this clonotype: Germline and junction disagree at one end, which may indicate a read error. The CDR3 protein is CASSLPGQTDTQYF. The CDR3 DNA sequence: TGTGCCAGCTCACTACCGGGCCAGACAGATACGCAGTATTTC. This chain joins TRBV18 and TRBJ2-3; maybe TRBD1 (5 bases). The germline V gene has CDR1 KGHSH and CDR2 LQKENI. CDR3 length equals 14 residues.

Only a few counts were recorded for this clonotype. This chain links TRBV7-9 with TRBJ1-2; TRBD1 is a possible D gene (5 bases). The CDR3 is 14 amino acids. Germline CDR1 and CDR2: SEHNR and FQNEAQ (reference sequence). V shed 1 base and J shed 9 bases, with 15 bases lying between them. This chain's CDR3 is CASSLEGQRGSYTF. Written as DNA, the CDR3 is TGTGCCAGCAGCTTAGAAGGCCAAAGGGGCAGCTACACCTTC.

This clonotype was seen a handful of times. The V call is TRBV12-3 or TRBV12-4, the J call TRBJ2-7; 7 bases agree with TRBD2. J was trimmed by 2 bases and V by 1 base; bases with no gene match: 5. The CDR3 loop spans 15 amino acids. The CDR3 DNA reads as TGTGCCAGCAGTTTAGGAGCGGGATCCACCTACGAGCAGTACGTC. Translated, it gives CASSLGAGSTYEQYV.

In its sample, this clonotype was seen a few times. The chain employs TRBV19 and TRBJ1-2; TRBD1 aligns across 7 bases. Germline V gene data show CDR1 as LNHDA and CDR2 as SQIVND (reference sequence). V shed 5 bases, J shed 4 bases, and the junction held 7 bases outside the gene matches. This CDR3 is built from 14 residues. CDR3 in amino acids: CASSQQGMSYGYTF. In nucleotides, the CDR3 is TGTGCCAGTAGTCAACAGGGGATGAGCTATGGCTACACCTTC.

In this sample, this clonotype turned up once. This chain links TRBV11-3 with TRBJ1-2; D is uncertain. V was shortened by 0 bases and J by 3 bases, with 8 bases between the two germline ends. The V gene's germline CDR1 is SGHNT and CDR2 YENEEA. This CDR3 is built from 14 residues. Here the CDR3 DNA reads TGTGCCAGCAGCTTAGATTACCGGGACTATGGCTACACCTTC. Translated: CASSLDYRDYGYTF.

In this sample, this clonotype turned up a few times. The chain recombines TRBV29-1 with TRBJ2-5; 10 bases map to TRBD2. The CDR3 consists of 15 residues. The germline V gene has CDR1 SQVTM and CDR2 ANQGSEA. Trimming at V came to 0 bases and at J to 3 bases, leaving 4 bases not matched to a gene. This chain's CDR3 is CSVEDLLAGEETQYF. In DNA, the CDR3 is TGCAGCGTTGAAGATCTTCTAGCGGGAGAAGAGACCCAGTACTTC.

This chain's CDR3 is CASSRAGTSRDEQFF. CDR3 DNA: TGTGCCAGCAGTAGAGCCGGGACTAGTAGGGATGAGCAGTTCTTC. The chain couples TRBV12-3 or TRBV12-4 to TRBJ2-1; 8 bases line up with TRBD2. The CDR3 is 15 residues long. Losses at the gene ends were 5 bases for V and 8 bases for J; bases not matched to a gene: 11.

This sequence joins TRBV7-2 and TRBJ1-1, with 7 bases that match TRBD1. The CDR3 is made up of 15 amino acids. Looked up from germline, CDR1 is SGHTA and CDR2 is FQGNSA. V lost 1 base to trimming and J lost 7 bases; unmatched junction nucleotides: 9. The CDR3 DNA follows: TGTGCCAGCAGCTTAGGAGTGACAGGGAAACATGAAGCTTTCTTT. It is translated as CASSLGVTGKHEAFF. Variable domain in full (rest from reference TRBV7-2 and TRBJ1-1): GAGVSQSPSNKVTEKGKDVELRCDPISGHTALYWYRQSLGQGLEFLIYFQGNSAPDKSGLPSDRFSAERTGGSVSTLTIQRTQQEDSAVYLCASSLGVTGKHEAFFGQGTRLTVV.

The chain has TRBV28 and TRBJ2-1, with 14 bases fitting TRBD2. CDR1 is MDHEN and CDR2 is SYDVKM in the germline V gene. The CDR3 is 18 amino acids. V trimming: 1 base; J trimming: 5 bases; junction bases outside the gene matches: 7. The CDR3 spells CASSLLLRLAGGDNEQFF. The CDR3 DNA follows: TGTGCCAGCAGTTTATTACTCAGACTAGCGGGAGGGGACAATGAGCAGTTCTTC. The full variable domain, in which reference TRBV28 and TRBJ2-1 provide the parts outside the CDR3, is DVKVTQSSRYLVKRTGEKVFLECVQDMDHENMFWYRQDPGLGLRLIYFSYDVKMKEKGDIPEGYSVSREKKERFSLILESASTNQTSMYLCASSLLLRLAGGDNEQFFGPGTRLTVL.

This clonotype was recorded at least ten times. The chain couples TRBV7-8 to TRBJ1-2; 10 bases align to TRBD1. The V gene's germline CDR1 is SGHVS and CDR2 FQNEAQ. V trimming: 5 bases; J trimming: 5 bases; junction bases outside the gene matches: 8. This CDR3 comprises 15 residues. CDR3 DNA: TGTGCCAGCAGCCCCTACGGGACAGGGGAGTATGGCTACACCTTC. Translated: CASSPYGTGEYGYTF.

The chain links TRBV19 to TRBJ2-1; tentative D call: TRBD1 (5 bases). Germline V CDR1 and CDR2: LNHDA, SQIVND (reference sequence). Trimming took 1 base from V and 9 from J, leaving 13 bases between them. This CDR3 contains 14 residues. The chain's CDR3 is CASSIALQGGEQFF. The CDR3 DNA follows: TGTGCCAGTAGTATAGCCCTCCAGGGCGGTGAGCAGTTCTTC.

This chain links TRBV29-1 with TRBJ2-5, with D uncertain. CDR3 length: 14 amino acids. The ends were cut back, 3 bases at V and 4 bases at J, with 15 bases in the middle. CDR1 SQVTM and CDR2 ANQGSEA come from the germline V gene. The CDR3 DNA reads TGCAGCGTTGATGTCTTAGGGTCTGTAGAGACCCAGTACTTC. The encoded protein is CSVDVLGSVETQYF.

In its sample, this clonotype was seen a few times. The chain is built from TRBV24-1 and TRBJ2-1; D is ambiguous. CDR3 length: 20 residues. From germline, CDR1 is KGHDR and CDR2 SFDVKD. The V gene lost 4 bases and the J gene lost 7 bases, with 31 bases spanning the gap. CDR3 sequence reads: CATSDYTARAGPRAENEQFF. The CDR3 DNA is TGTGCCACCAGTGACTACACAGCGCGAGCCGGGCCCCGCGCAGAAAATGAGCAGTTCTTC.

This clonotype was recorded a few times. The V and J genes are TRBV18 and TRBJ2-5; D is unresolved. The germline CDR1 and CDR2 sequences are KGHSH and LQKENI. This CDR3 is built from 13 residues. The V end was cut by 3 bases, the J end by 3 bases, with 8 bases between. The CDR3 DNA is TGTGCCAGCTCACCGAGTAGGGAAGAGACCCAGTACTTC. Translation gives CASSPSREETQYF.

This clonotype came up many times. The CDR3 loop reads CSVESRDSSYNEQFF. Here the CDR3 DNA reads TGCAGCGTTGAATCTAGGGACAGTTCATACAATGAGCAGTTCTTC. The genes are TRBV29-1 and TRBJ2-1, with 7 bases identical to TRBD1. The germline gives CDR1 SQVTM, CDR2 ANQGSEA. The CDR3 length is 15 residues. V dropped 2 bases and J dropped 4; count of bases not matched to a gene: 8.

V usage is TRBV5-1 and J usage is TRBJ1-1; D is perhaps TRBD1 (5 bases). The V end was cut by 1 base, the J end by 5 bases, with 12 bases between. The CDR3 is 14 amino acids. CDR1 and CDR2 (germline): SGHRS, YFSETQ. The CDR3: CASSLRDGGTEAFF. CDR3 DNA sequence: TGCGCCAGCAGCTTGCGGGACGGGGGGACTGAAGCTTTCTTT.

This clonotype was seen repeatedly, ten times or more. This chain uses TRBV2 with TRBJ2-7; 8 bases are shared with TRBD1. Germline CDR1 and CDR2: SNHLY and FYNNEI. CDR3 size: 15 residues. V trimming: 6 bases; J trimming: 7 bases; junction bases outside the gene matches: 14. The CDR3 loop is CASRGQATLSGEQYF. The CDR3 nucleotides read TGTGCCAGCAGGGGACAGGCCACCTTAAGTGGGGAGCAGTACTTC. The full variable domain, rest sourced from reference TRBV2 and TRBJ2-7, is EPEVTQTPSHQVTQMGQEVILRCVPISNHLYFYWYRQILGQKVEFLVSFYNNEISEKSEIFDDQFSVERPDGSNFTLKIRSTKLEDSAMYFCASRGQATLSGEQYFGPGTRLTVT.

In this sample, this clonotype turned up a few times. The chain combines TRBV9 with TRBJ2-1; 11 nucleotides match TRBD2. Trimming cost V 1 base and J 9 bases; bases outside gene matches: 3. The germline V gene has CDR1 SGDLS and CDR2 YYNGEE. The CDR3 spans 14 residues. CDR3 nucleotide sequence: TGTGCCAGCAGCGTACTAGCGGGAGGTTTTGAGCAGTTCTTC. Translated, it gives CASSVLAGGFEQFF. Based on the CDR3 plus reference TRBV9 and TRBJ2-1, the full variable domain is DSGVTQTPKHLITATGQRVTLRCSPRSGDLSVYWYQQSLDQGLQFLIQYYNGEERAKGNILERFSAQQFPDLHSELNLSSLELGDSALYFCASSVLAGGFEQFFGPGTRLTVL.

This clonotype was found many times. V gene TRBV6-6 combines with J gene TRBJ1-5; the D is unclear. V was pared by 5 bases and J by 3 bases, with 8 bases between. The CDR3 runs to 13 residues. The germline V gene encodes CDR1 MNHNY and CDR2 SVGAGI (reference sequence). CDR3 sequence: CASSPQYNQPQHF. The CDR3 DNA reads TGTGCCAGCAGTCCACAGTACAATCAGCCCCAGCATTTT.

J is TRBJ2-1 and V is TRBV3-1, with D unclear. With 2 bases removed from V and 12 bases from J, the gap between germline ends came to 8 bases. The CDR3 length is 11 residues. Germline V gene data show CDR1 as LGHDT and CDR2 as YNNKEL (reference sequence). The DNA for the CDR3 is TGTGCCAGCAGCCAATCCCAGCGGCAGTTCTTC. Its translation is CASSQSQRQFF.

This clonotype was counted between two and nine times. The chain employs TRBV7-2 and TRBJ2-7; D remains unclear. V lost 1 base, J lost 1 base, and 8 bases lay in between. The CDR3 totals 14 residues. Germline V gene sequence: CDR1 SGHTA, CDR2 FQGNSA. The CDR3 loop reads CASSLVIGSYEQYF. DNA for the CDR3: TGTGCCAGCAGCTTAGTGATCGGGTCCTACGAGCAGTACTTC.